The clone carrying this T cell receptor beta chain appeared a single time. Seattle researchers signed up patients amid active infection and tracked them longitudinally. The data are from a study of blood T cell repertoires in COVID-19. At the level of the study: Specimens from acute and convalescent COVID-19 originated in the United States, Italy and Spain. Sources were T cells, B-cell-depleted T cells, or PBMCs; the material itself was cDNA or gDNA.

Authors' methods: Amplification of reference gene primers was used by the study to estimate nucleated cell counts. TCRdb's table, derived via immunoSEQ multiplex PCR, lists solely in-frame clones and lacks some. D and trimming were read from the DNA, whereas the V and J calls and clone size are those reported in that table. Of just under 350,000 clones listed, 87% were seen once; the top ten hold over 6%. Sequenced material: peripheral blood. This sequence originates from a woman aged 45-60 years with COVID-19, enrolled during active disease.

The CDR3 protein is CAWSSGTSMSTDTQYF. CDR3 nucleotide sequence: TGTGCCTGGAGCTCGGGTACCTCCATGAGTACAGATACGCAGTATTTT. The V and J genes are TRBV30 and TRBJ2-3; no reliable D call. V lost 3 bases to trimming and J lost 3 bases, with 19 bases between them. CDR3 length: 16 residues. Germline CDR1 reads GTSNPN; CDR2 reads SVGIG (reference sequence).